A single sample gave rise to the 29 T cell receptor beta chains below, sequenced in a study of identical twins. TCRdb analysed the 5' RACE reads with MiXCR anew, one entry per CDR3 protein. This sample has 750,000 to 950,000 distinct CDR3 sequences, with 10% to 15% found just once. These data were also filed under a second study, of yellow fever vaccine responses in identical twins.

Sequencing was carried out using PBMCs. These receptors all come from a woman aged 18-30 years in good health.

This clonotype appeared a few times. The chain recombines TRBV18 with TRBJ2-1; 9 nucleotides agree with TRBD1. Germline CDR1 and CDR2: KGHSH and LQKENI. The CDR3 consists of 14 residues. V trimming: 6 bases; J trimming: 15 bases; junction bases outside the gene matches: 15. CDR3 amino acids: CASSDRGQGVFRFF. The CDR3 DNA sequence: TGTGCCAGCTCCGACCGGGGACAGGGAGTTTTTCGGTTCTTC. Looking up the rest from reference TRBV18 and TRBJ2-1 gives the full variable domain: NAGVMQNPRHLVRRRGQEARLRCSPMKGHSHVYWYRQLPEEGLKFMVYLQKENIIDESGMPKERFSAEFPKEGPSILRIQQVVRGDSAAYFCASSDRGQGVFRFFGPGTRLTVL.

V usage is TRBV27 and J usage is TRBJ2-1; TRBD2 might be the D (6 bases). V was cut by 4 bases and J by 7 bases, with 17 bases left in between. The length of the CDR3 is 15 residues. The V gene's germline CDR1 is MNHEY and CDR2 SMNVEV (reference sequence). Here the CDR3 DNA reads TGTGCCAGCAGTTCGAGGGAGGTCTCCGGTAATGAGCAGTTCTTC. Amino acids: CASSSREVSGNEQFF.

This clonotype appeared many times. The J gene is TRBJ1-2, the V gene TRBV6-5; D gene unclear. The V and J ends lost 2 bases and 0 bases respectively, with 1 base between them. Germline V gene sequence: CDR1 MNHEY, CDR2 SVGAGI. CDR3 size: 12 residues. CDR3 sequence (DNA): TGTGCCAGCAGTTACACTAACTATGGCTACACCTTC. The encoded protein is CASSYTNYGYTF.

This rearrangement joins TRBV19 to TRBJ2-1; D could derive from TRBD1 or TRBD2 (5 bases each). V was trimmed by 3 bases and J by 2 bases, leaving 11 bases between them. CDR1 and CDR2 from the germline V gene are LNHDA and SQIVND (reference sequence). The CDR3 totals 15 residues. This CDR3 reads CASSMAGTAYNEQFF. The DNA of the CDR3 is TGTGCCAGTAGTATGGCAGGGACCGCCTACAATGAGCAGTTCTTC.

This clonotype was recorded a few times. The chain uses TRBV6-6 and TRBJ1-5; tentative D call: TRBD1 (5 bases). Germline CDR1 reads MNHNY; CDR2 reads SVGAGI (reference sequence). The CDR3 is 13 amino acids. Trimming left V 4 bases short and J 5 bases short, with 9 bases between. CDR3 coding DNA: TGTGCCAGCAGTTCTCAGGGAGATCAGCCCCAGCATTTT. It is translated as CASSSQGDQPQHF.

This rearrangement joins TRBV7-6 to TRBJ2-7; the match to TRBD2 covers 7 bases. The CDR3 extends over 17 amino acids. V gave up 1 base and J gave up 3 bases; unmatched junction bases: 12. In germline, CDR1 is SGHVS, CDR2 FNYEAQ. The CDR3 DNA reads TGTGCCAGCAGCTTAGGCCCCTCCGGGACTACCGACTACGAGCAGTACTTC. Translation gives CASSLGPSGTTDYEQYF.

This clonotype was observed a few times. CDR3 region: CASSLGVGRGGYTF. As DNA, the CDR3 is TGTGCCAGCAGTCTCGGGGTAGGGCGGGGTGGCTACACCTTC. The chain employs TRBV12-3 or TRBV12-4 and TRBJ1-2; D remains ambiguous. This CDR3 spans 14 amino acids. The germline V and J ends were trimmed by 5 bases and 7 bases, with 17 bases remaining between them.

The chain recombines TRBV11-2 with TRBJ2-3, with a possible D match to TRBD1 (5 bases). In germline, CDR1 is SGHAT, CDR2 FQNNGV. Between the trimmed V and J ends, which lost 1 base and 2 bases, there was a span of 13 bases. The CDR3 runs to 16 residues. The CDR3: CASSLGRAGNTDTQYF. Here the CDR3 DNA reads TGTGCCAGCAGCTTAGGCCGGGCAGGGAACACAGATACGCAGTATTTT.

This clonotype showed up many times. The chain carries TRBV5-1 and TRBJ2-7; either TRBD1 or TRBD2 may fit D (5 bases each). CDR1 SGHRS and CDR2 YFSETQ come from the germline V gene. V gave up 4 bases and J gave up 9 bases, with 17 bases separating them. The CDR3 consists of 13 residues. CDR3 residues: CASSRGESGGQYF. The CDR3 bases are TGCGCCAGCAGCCGAGGGGAAAGTGGAGGGCAGTACTTC.

This clonotype was counted only a few times. The CDR3 reads CAISGGYGNTIYF. CDR3 in DNA: TGTGCCATCAGTGGGGGGTATGGAAACACCATATATTTT. This chain joins TRBV10-3 and TRBJ1-3, with D perhaps matching TRBD1 (5 bases). CDR3 length: 13 residues. From germline, CDR1 is ENHRY and CDR2 SYGVKD. Trimming removed 4 bases at V and 3 bases at J, with 7 bases between.

This clonotype turned up a few times. The chain couples TRBV6-1 to TRBJ1-5; D not certain. The CDR3 contains 15 residues. The germline gives CDR1 MNHNS, CDR2 SASEGT. The ends were cut back, 6 bases at V and 0 bases at J, with 12 bases in the middle. The CDR3 loop reads CASSPTRHSNQPQHF. The CDR3 region has the DNA TGTGCCAGCAGCCCCACAAGGCATAGCAATCAGCCCCAGCATTTT.

The rearrangement joins TRBV10-2 to TRBJ2-1, with TRBD2 matching 7 bases. CDR1 WSHSY and CDR2 SAAADI come from the germline V gene. After removal of 5 bases from V and 4 bases from J, the junction contained 5 bases not matched to a gene. The CDR3 runs 14 residues. Written as DNA, the CDR3 is TGCGCCAGCAGTAGCGGGGTTGGGTACAATGAGCAGTTCTTC. Its protein is CASSSGVGYNEQFF.

This clonotype was seen a few times. The chain uses TRBV7-9 and TRBJ2-7; 9 bases fit TRBD2. Germline V gene data show CDR1 as SEHNR and CDR2 as FQNEAQ (reference sequence). The V and J ends lost 5 bases and 6 bases, in that order; junction bases with no gene match: 5. The length of the CDR3 is 13 residues. CDR3: CASSPGTSFEQYV. CDR3 bases: TGTGCCAGCAGCCCGGGGACTAGCTTCGAGCAGTACGTC.

This clonotype was counted a few times. The chain employs TRBV5-1 and TRBJ2-2; no definite D call. V shed 6 bases and J shed 1 base, with 7 bases lying between them. This CDR3 is 13 amino acids long. Germline V CDR1 and CDR2: SGHRS, YFSETQ. DNA for the CDR3: TGCGCCAGCATGGTGGGGAACACCGGGGAGCTGTTTTTT. Amino acid sequence: CASMVGNTGELFF.

This clonotype was recorded many times. The chain carries TRBV12-3 or TRBV12-4 and TRBJ2-1; a weak D match, TRBD1 (6 bases). The CDR3 is made up of 12 amino acids. The V gene lost 8 bases and the J gene lost 7 bases, with 12 bases spanning the gap. The DNA of the CDR3 is TGTGCCAGCGTATTCCAGGGGAATGAGCAGTTCTTC. Its protein product is CASVFQGNEQFF.

This clonotype was counted between two and nine times. In nucleotides, the CDR3 is TGCAGTGCTAGAGGGTCAGGTTACCCCTACGAGCAGTACGTC. It yields the protein CSARGSGYPYEQYV. The J gene is TRBJ2-7, the V gene TRBV20-1; D gene uncertain. The ends were cut back, 1 base at V and 2 bases at J, with 12 bases in the middle. The CDR3 sequence is 14 residues long. Germline V CDR1 and CDR2: DFQATT, SNEGSKA (reference sequence).

The V and J genes are TRBV5-1 and TRBJ1-1; tentatively, D is TRBD1 (6 bases). Between the trimmed V and J ends, which lost 4 bases and 3 bases, there was a span of 13 bases. This CDR3 is built from 14 residues. Germline V gene sequence: CDR1 SGHRS, CDR2 YFSETQ. The CDR3 region has the DNA TGCGCCAGCAGCCCGGAGGGGGAGCACACTGAAGCTTTCTTT. Translated, it gives CASSPEGEHTEAFF.

This clonotype showed up just once. The J gene is TRBJ2-6, the V gene TRBV3-1; a weak D match, TRBD1 (6 bases). The germline CDR1 and CDR2 sequences are LGHDT and YNNKEL (reference sequence). V was shortened by 11 bases and J by 0 bases, with 20 bases between the two germline ends. The CDR3 extends over 17 amino acids. The CDR3 DNA is TGTGCCTCCACCAGGGGAGACAGTTCCTCTGGGGCCAACGTCCTGACTTTC. As protein: CASTRGDSSSGANVLTF.

V and J are TRBV6-5 and TRBJ2-3, with TRBD1 matching 7 bases. V dropped 2 bases and J dropped 2; count of bases not matched to a gene: 4. Germline V gene lookup returns CDR1 MNHEY and CDR2 SVGAGI. The length of the CDR3 is 15 residues. The CDR3 protein is CASSYEGQATDTQYF. The DNA of the CDR3 is TGTGCCAGCAGTTACGAAGGACAGGCCACAGATACGCAGTATTTT.

This clonotype was seen only a few times. The V and J genes are TRBV6-1 and TRBJ2-5; TRBD1 is a possible D gene (5 bases). This CDR3 is 15 amino acids long. V lost 5 bases and J lost 3, with 16 bases in between. The V gene's germline CDR1 is MNHNS and CDR2 SASEGT. The CDR3 sequence: CASSTKGSGKETQYF. The CDR3 region has the DNA TGTGCCAGCAGTACGAAGGGGTCGGGCAAAGAGACCCAGTACTTC.

The chain combines TRBV5-1 with TRBJ2-1, with D unresolved. The V gene's germline CDR1 is SGHRS and CDR2 YFSETQ. Between the trimmed V and J ends, which lost 0 bases and 2 bases, there was a span of 9 bases. CDR3 length: 15 amino acids. The DNA of the CDR3 is TGCGCCAGCAGCTTGGCGCCTGGTGCCTACAATGAGCAGTTCTTC. Its translation: CASSLAPGAYNEQFF.

The rearrangement joins TRBV7-9 to TRBJ2-1; 10 bases fit TRBD2. The CDR3 extends over 16 amino acids. From germline, CDR1 is SEHNR and CDR2 FQNEAQ (reference sequence). Losses at the gene ends were 3 bases for V and 2 bases for J; bases not matched to a gene: 4. CDR3 region: CASSLTLAGAYNEQFF. Here the CDR3 DNA reads TGTGCCAGCAGCTTGACCCTAGCGGGGGCCTACAATGAGCAGTTCTTC.

This clonotype was seen more than once but under ten times. This chain joins TRBV4-2 and TRBJ2-5; no firm D call. The CDR3 extends over 15 amino acids. Germline V lookup: CDR1 LGHNA, CDR2 YNFKEQ. V lost 0 bases to trimming and J lost 5 bases, with 13 bases between them. CDR3 loop: CASSQDDRRGETQYF. CDR3 in DNA: TGTGCCAGCAGCCAAGACGACCGGCGTGGTGAGACCCAGTACTTC.

This clonotype was picked up a small number of times. V usage is TRBV6-1 and J usage is TRBJ2-7; 9 nucleotides agree with TRBD2. The germline CDR1 and CDR2 sequences are MNHNS and SASEGT. The CDR3 totals 14 residues. Losses at the gene ends were 7 bases for V and 0 bases for J; bases not matched to a gene: 4. CDR3 in amino acids: CASNKREASYEQYF. The CDR3 bases are TGTGCCAGCAATAAGCGGGAGGCCTCCTACGAGCAGTACTTC.

This clonotype has a handful of counts. The genes are TRBV5-1 and TRBJ1-4; the D is unclear. Trimming shortened V by 4 bases and J by 4 bases, and 14 bases separated the two germline ends. Germline V gene lookup returns CDR1 SGHRS and CDR2 YFSETQ. CDR3 size: 15 residues. The CDR3 region is CASSPGGLNNEKLFF. In DNA, the CDR3 is TGCGCCAGCAGCCCCGGCGGACTCAATAATGAAAAACTGTTTTTT.

This clonotype was seen only a few times. In nucleotides, the CDR3 is TGTGCCAGCAGTCCAATGGGGGGCGAGTCACTAGTAGATACGCAGTATTTT. Its translation is CASSPMGGESLVDTQYF. This chain links TRBV6-1 with TRBJ2-3, with D perhaps assigned TRBD1 or TRBD2 (6 bases each). Germline V gene sequence: CDR1 MNHNS, CDR2 SASEGT. Between the trimmed V and J ends, which lost 5 bases and 5 bases, there was a span of 23 bases. The CDR3 consists of 17 residues.

This clonotype was recorded many times. This sequence joins TRBV27 and TRBJ1-5; D call uncertain. The germline V and J ends were trimmed by 8 bases and 0 bases, with 11 bases remaining between them. The length of the CDR3 is 14 residues. From germline, CDR1 is MNHEY and CDR2 SMNVEV (reference sequence). Here the CDR3 DNA reads TGTGCCAGCGGACCCAAGAGTAGCAATCAGCCCCAGCATTTT. Amino acids: CASGPKSSNQPQHF.

This clonotype was observed a few times. The CDR3 DNA follows: TGTGCTAGTGGCCCGGACAGGGCCTCCTACGAGCAGTACTTC. Translated: CASGPDRASYEQYF. The V gene is TRBV12-5, the J gene TRBJ2-7, with 8 nucleotides matching TRBD1. The germline CDR1 and CDR2 sequences are LGHNT and FRNRAP. V was clipped by 6 bases and J by 0 bases; unmatched bases: 4. This CDR3 spans 14 amino acids.

This clonotype has just a few counts. The rearrangement uses TRBV6-1 and TRBJ1-5, with D unresolved. Germline V lookup: CDR1 MNHNS, CDR2 SASEGT. V lost 7 bases to trimming and J lost 6 bases, with 13 bases between them. The CDR3 totals 13 residues. Written as DNA, the CDR3 is TGTGCCAGCACCAGATTCCTGGGTCAGCCCCAGCATTTT. Protein sequence: CASTRFLGQPQHF.